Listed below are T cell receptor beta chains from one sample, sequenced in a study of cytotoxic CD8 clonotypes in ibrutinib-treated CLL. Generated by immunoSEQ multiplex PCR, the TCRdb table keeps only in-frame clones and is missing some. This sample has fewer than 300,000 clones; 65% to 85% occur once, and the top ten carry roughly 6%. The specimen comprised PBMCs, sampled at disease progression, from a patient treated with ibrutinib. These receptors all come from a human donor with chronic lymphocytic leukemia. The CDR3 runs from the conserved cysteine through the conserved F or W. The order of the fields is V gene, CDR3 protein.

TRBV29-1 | CSVGAGTHPEQFF
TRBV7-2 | CASSKGQGASGANVLTF
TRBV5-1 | CASSLVRQTDTQYF
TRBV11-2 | CASSLGRESSYEQYF
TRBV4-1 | CASSPGSAYNEQFF
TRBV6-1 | CASSDQGAIYNSPLHF
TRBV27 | CASSSDWGGIQPQHF
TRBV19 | CASSIMGDRGDIQYF
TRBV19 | CASSIRRNTGELFF
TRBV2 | CASSGRQGGSLFF
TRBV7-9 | CASSLVGSRVRLFF
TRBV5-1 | CASSSLAGEYEQYF
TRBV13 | CASSFASGGSIPYEQYF
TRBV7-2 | CASSLRDNTGNTIYF
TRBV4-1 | CASSQDSGWSYNEQFF
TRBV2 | CASTSRGGQETQYF
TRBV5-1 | CASSMDMYRSGELFF
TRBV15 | CATSAGQTSTDTQYF
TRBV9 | CASSVSRGAYPNTEAFF
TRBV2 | CASTPGTTQNTQYF
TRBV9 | CASSVGSGVTGELFF
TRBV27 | CASSYTTRYGTSGRTDTQYF
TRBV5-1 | CASSLDTANTEAFF